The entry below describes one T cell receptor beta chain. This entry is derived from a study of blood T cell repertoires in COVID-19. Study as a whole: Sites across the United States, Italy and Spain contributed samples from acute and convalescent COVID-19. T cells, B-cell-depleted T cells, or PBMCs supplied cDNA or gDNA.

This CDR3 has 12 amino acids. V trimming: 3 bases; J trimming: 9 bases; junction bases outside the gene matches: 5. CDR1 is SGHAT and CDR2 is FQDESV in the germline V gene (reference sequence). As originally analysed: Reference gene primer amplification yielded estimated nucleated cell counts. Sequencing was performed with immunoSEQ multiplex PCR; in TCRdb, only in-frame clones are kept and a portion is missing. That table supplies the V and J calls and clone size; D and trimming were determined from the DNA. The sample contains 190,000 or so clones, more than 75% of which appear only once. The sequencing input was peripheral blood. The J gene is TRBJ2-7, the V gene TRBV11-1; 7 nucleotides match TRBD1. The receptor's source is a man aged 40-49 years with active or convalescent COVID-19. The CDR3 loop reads CASSLRGLMQYF. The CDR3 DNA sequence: TGTGCCAGCAGCTTGAGGGGGCTGATGCAGTACTTC. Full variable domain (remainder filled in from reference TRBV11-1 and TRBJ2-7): EAEVAQSPRYKITEKSQAVAFWCDPISGHATLYWYRQILGQGPELLVQFQDESVVDDSQLPKDRFSAERLKGVDSTLKIQPAELGDSAMYLCASSLRGLMQYFGPGTRLTVT.